The entry that follows covers one TCR beta chain sequence. This sample was included in a study of blood T cell repertoires in COVID-19. Overall study context: The samples span acute and convalescent COVID-19 from the United States, Italy and Spain. T cells, B-cell-depleted T cells, or PBMCs provided the cDNA or gDNA that served as material.

The CDR3 is 15 amino acids. In germline, CDR1 is SGHRS, CDR2 YFSETQ. With 3 bases clipped from V and 4 bases from J, the junction kept 8 bases outside the gene matches. Original analysis: For nucleated cells, counts were estimated from reference gene primer amplification. Generated by immunoSEQ multiplex PCR, the TCRdb table keeps only in-frame clones and is missing some. V, J and clone size are those of that table, while D and trimming were read from the DNA. The sample has approximately 110,000 clones, about 85% seen once. Seattle participants joined during active infection and were tracked over time.

This receptor was identified in an elderly woman with COVID-19, enrolled during active disease. Specimen: peripheral blood. The genes are TRBV5-1 and TRBJ2-3; 7 bases align to TRBD1. The CDR3 sequence is CASSSTGQTPDTQYF. CDR3 coding DNA: TGCGCCAGCAGCTCAACGGGACAGACCCCAGATACGCAGTATTTT.